The rows below give T cell receptor beta chains drawn from one sample of a study of immune characterization of retroperitoneal liposarcoma. TCRdb reprocessed the PCR reads with MiXCR, giving one entry per CDR3 protein. The top ten hold over 11% of the sample, which has 7,700 or so distinct CDR3 sequences, roughly 30% seen once. Sequenced sample: blood. The receptors were gathered from a male donor with retroperitoneal liposarcoma. The CDR3 runs from the conserved cysteine through the conserved F or W. The D gene is left open where the match is weak. Some rows mark clone size as missing; the rest say once, few, many or name a class of expanded clone.

d_call j_call v_call clone_size cdr3_aa cdr3_nt
- TRBJ2-2 TRBV27 - CASSSRSVVGDDGELFF TGTGCCAGCAGCTCCCGGTCGGTGGTGGGGGACGACGGGGAGCTGTTTTTT
TRBD2 TRBJ2-1 TRBV27 - CASRPTSAGSYNEQFF TGTGCCAGCAGGCCCACTAGCGCAGGCTCCTACAATGAGCAGTTCTTC
TRBD1 TRBJ2-4 TRBV12-3/TRBV12-4 - CASRPGQGSKNIQYF TGTGCCAGCAGGCCGGGACAGGGGTCCAAAAACATTCAGTACTTC
TRBD1 TRBJ2-5 TRBV6-1 - CASRDRFNEQYF TGTGCCAGCAGGGACAGGTTCAATGAGCAGTACTTC
TRBD2 TRBJ2-3 TRBV7-3 medium-sized CASSSMGEGSTDTQYF TGTGCCAGCAGCTCAATGGGGGAGGGGAGCACAGATACGCAGTATTTT
- TRBJ2-5 TRBV12-3/TRBV12-4 once CASSWLGGEVETQYF TGTGCCAGCAGTTGGTTGGGGGGAGAGGTGGAGACCCAGTACTTC
- TRBJ1-4 TRBV6-1 medium-sized CASSELGLIPEKLFF TGTGCCAGCAGTGAACTTGGACTCATCCCTGAAAAACTGTTTTTT
TRBD2 TRBJ2-2 TRBV5-3 medium-sized CARSLGLAGECRIGELFF TGTGCCAGAAGCTTGGGTCTCGCGGGAGAATGTCGGATCGGGGAGCTGTTTTTT
- TRBJ2-5 TRBV5-1 - CASSLDVRETQYF TGCGCCAGCAGCTTGGACGTGAGGGAGACCCAGTACTTC
- TRBJ1-2 TRBV6-1 medium-sized CASSEQGNYGYTF TGTGCCAGCAGTGAACAGGGGAACTATGGCTACACCTTC
- TRBJ2-4 TRBV7-2 few CASSLGATNIQYF TGTGCCAGCAGCTTAGGGGCTACAAACATTCAGTACTTC
- TRBJ2-7 TRBV11-3 few CASSSPTGEQYF TGTGCCAGCAGCTCCCCAACGGGGGAGCAGTACTTC
- TRBJ2-6 TRBV6-8 few CASTGAGGANVLTF TGTGCCAGCACAGGGGCGGGGGGGGCCAACGTCCTGACTTTC
- TRBJ1-1 TRBV6-1 medium-sized CASRLHEATGDTEAFF TGTGCCAGCAGGCTCCATGAGGCTACTGGGGACACTGAAGCTTTCTTT
- TRBJ2-1 TRBV5-8 - CASSGGKLSGTDNEQFF TGTGCCAGCAGCGGGGGGAAACTTAGCGGGACAGACAATGAGCAGTTCTTC
- TRBJ1-2 TRBV24-1 few CATSVGGTEDYGYTF TGTGCCACCAGTGTGGGGGGCACAGAAGACTATGGCTACACCTTC
TRBD1 TRBJ2-5 TRBV10-1 large CASGEDRGRETQYF TGCGCCAGCGGGGAGGACAGGGGGAGAGAGACCCAGTACTTC
TRBD2 TRBJ2-3 TRBV3-1 few CASSNLAGAGTDTQYF TGTGCCAGCAGCAACCTAGCGGGAGCAGGAACAGATACGCAGTATTTT
TRBD2 TRBJ2-2 TRBV3-1 few CASSHRTSYSGELFF TGTGCCAGCAGCCATAGGACTAGCTATTCCGGGGAGCTGTTTTTT
- TRBJ2-7 TRBV6-1 medium-sized CASSRGDEQYF TGTGCCAGCAGTCGTGGGGACGAGCAGTACTTC